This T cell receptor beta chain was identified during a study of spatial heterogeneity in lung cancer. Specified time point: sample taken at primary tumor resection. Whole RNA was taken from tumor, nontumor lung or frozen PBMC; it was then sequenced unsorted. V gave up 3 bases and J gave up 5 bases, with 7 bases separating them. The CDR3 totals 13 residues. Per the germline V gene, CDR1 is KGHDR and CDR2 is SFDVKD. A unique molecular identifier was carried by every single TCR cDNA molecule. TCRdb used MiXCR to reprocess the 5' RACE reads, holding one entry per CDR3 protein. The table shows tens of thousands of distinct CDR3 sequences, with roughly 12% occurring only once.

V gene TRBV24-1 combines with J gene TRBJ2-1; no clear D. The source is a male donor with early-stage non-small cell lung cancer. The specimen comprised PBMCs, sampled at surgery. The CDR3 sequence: CATSDGWNNEQFF. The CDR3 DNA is TGTGCCACCAGTGATGGGTGGAACAATGAGCAGTTCTTC.